The T cell receptor (beta chain) under discussion was sequenced for a study of cytotoxic CD8 clonotypes in ibrutinib-treated CLL. Study summary: Mean yields were approximately 250,000 productive templates and 94,082 productive rearrangements per sample.

Details on this clone: Its matching antigen is unknown.

Whole-study findings and limits: For progressing versus sustained-remission patients, sampling times were not the same. Under treatment, the uncommon public clonotypes either contracted or remained stable. Baseline clonality exceeded age-matched healthy donors and tracked circulating CD8+ T-cell counts.

Profiled with immunoSEQ multiplex PCR; TCRdb holds only in-frame clones, not every one. Here the sample spans more than 200,000 clones, 70% being singletons. Germline values: CDR1 SGHRS, CDR2 YFSETQ. The CDR3 covers 15 residues. The junction had 2 bases not matched to a gene; V was cut back by 0 bases and J by 5 bases. The source was PBMCs, collected after 24 months of ibrutinib treatment. This TCR derives from a human donor with chronic lymphocytic leukemia. The J gene is TRBJ2-1, the V gene TRBV5-1, with 10 bases fitting TRBD2. CDR3 sequence reads: CASSLASGRDNEQFF. The CDR3 nucleotides are TGCGCCAGCAGCTTGGCGAGCGGGAGGGACAATGAGCAGTTCTTC.